This T cell receptor (beta chain) was identified in a study of ipilimumab plus nivolumab after autologous stem cell transplantation. Checkpoint therapy with ipilimumab 1 mg/kg began 14 to 28 days after transplant. Patients received nivolumab 3 mg/kg at weeks 1, 4, 7, 10, then fortnightly to week 26. The germline V and J ends were trimmed by 6 bases and 6 bases, with 19 bases remaining between them. The germline V gene has CDR1 SGHNT and CDR2 YYREEE (reference sequence). The CDR3 length is 15 residues. The data were produced by immunoSEQ multiplex PCR, yet TCRdb's version contains in-frame clones alone and is incomplete. The repertoire holds about 6,300 clones, with around 87% as singletons.

The sequence was obtained from a female donor with multiple myeloma. The specimen comprised PBMCs, sampled in a trial of ipilimumab plus nivolumab as post-transplant consolidation. V gene TRBV5-4 combines with J gene TRBJ2-1, with D perhaps matching TRBD2 (6 bases). CDR3 residues: CASTRGSGESNEQFF. The CDR3 nucleotides read TGTGCCAGCACCAGAGGTTCGGGAGAAAGCAATGAGCAGTTCTTC.